This T cell receptor (beta chain) was retrieved from a study of T cell responses to AZD1222 COVID-19 vaccine. Findings and limits, study-wide: Only after the peak T cell response were repertoires sampled. Reports indicate that nearly half of spike-specific TCRs are directed at unmutated variant regions.

Concerning this clone itself: The antigen remains undetermined.

TCRdb keeps only in-frame clones here, not all; method: immunoSEQ multiplex PCR. This table has around 130,000 clones, about nine tenths appearing once. Germline CDR1 SGHNT, CDR2 YYREEE (reference sequence). The CDR3 runs to 15 residues. J was trimmed by 1 base and V by 4 bases; bases with no gene match: 5. The V gene is TRBV5-4, the J gene TRBJ2-5; 9 bases match TRBD2. This sequence was found in an adult who received the AZD1222 COVID-19 vaccine. Sequences were derived from peripheral blood, sampled 28 days after the second AZD1222 dose. In nucleotides, the CDR3 is TGTGCCAGCAGCAATAGCGGGAGCTTCCAAGAGACCCAGTACTTC. Its protein product is CASSNSGSFQETQYF.